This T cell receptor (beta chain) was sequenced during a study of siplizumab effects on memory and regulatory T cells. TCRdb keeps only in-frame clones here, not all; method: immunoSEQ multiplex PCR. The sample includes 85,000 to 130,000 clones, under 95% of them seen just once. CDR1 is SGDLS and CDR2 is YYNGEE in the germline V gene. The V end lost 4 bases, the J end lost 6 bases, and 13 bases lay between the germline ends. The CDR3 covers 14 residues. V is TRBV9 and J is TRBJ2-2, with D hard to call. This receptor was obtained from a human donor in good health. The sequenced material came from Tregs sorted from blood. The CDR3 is CASSPQSWAGELFF. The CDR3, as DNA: TGTGCCAGCAGCCCCCAGTCTTGGGCCGGGGAGCTGTTTTTT.